These 14 T cell receptor beta chains share one sample of origin, sequenced in a study of T cell repertoires in aging, cancer and after chemotherapy. Amplification of TCR beta used genomic DNA extracted from peripheral blood. TRB rearrangements spanning V, D and J were amplified using mixed TRB-A/B primers. Each CDR3 protein gets one entry after TCRdb re-called the multiplex PCR reads with MiXCR. This table holds roughly 2,800 distinct CDR3 sequences, about a quarter found once. Sequencing used blood. The receptors derive from a human donor in good health.

The chain combines TRBV27 with TRBJ2-1; D not resolved. The V end was cut by 7 bases, the J end by 0 bases, with 13 bases between. Looked up from germline, CDR1 is MNHEY and CDR2 is SMNVEV (reference sequence). The CDR3 covers 15 residues. The CDR3 nucleotides read TGTGCCAGCACCCCGGCGATTAGCTCCTACAATGAGCAGTTCTTC. Amino acid sequence: CASTPAISSYNEQFF.

This clonotype is deemed medium-sized. J is TRBJ2-1 and V is TRBV5-5; no clear D gene. Germline V gene sequence: CDR1 SGHKS, CDR2 YYEKEE (reference sequence). Trimming cost V 5 bases and J 6 bases, with 9 bases left between them. The CDR3 has 12 amino acids. In nucleotides, the CDR3 is TGTGCCAGCAGTACCGAATTCAATGAGCAGTTCTTC. Translating it yields CASSTEFNEQFF. Full variable domain (remainder filled in from reference TRBV5-5 and TRBJ2-1): DAGVTQSPTHLIKTRGQQVTLRCSPISGHKSVSWYQQVLGQGPQFIFQYYEKEERGRGNFPDRFSARQFPNYSSELNVNALLLGDSALYLCASSTEFNEQFFGPGTRLTVL.

Regarding this clonotype: An end of the junction differs from the germline gene, which may be a read error. The V and J genes are TRBV7-9 and TRBJ2-1; D may match TRBD1 or TRBD2 (5 bases each). The CDR3 extends over 16 amino acids. Germline V gene sequence: CDR1 SEHNR, CDR2 FQNEAQ (reference sequence). CDR3 bases: TGTGCCAGTCTCTGGGGGTTTCAGAGCTCCTACAATGGGCAGTTCTTC. Translation gives CASLWGFQSSYNGQFF.

As regards this clonotype: Possible read error: a much larger clone is one base away. The chain combines TRBV11-3 with TRBJ2-5, with D hard to call. Germline V CDR1 and CDR2: SGHNT, YENEEA. The CDR3 has 16 amino acids. The V gene lost 0 bases and the J gene lost 4 bases, with 15 bases spanning the gap. CDR3 coding DNA: TGTGCCAGCAGCTTAGATTTTCGGGTATACCGAGAGACCCAGTACTTC. Translating it yields CASSLDFRVYRETQYF.

J is TRBJ1-4 and V is TRBV7-9; D is perhaps TRBD1 (5 bases). Trimming shortened V by 2 bases and J by 5 bases, and 12 bases separated the two germline ends. Germline values: CDR1 SEHNR, CDR2 FQNEAQ (reference sequence). The CDR3 has 15 amino acids. This chain's CDR3 is CASSLTQGRNEKLFF. DNA of the CDR3: TGTGCCAGCAGCTTAACGCAGGGTCGAAATGAAAAACTGTTTTTT.

This clonotype was observed a few times. The chain links TRBV7-6 to TRBJ1-2; D not resolved. Per the germline V gene, CDR1 is SGHVS and CDR2 is FNYEAQ. This CDR3 has 16 residues. Trimming took off 1 base at V and 5 bases at J, with 17 bases between the two ends. The CDR3 here is CASSLGIGGIGYGYTF. CDR3 DNA: TGTGCCAGCAGCTTAGGTATAGGAGGGATAGGGTATGGCTACACCTTC.

Sample share makes this clonotype large (0.1 to 1%). V gene TRBV6-5 combines with J gene TRBJ2-5; 8 bases fit TRBD2. CDR3 size: 12 residues. Germline CDR1 and CDR2: MNHEY and SVGAGI. Trimming removed 8 bases from V and 10 bases from J; junction bases left unmatched: 9. In DNA form, the CDR3 reads TGTGCCAGCCAGCCCTCGGGAGGGGACCAGTACTTC. Translating it yields CASQPSGGDQYF.

This clonotype is classed as medium-sized. The chain is built from TRBV30 and TRBJ1-5; D uncertain. The germline V gene has CDR1 GTSNPN and CDR2 SVGIG (reference sequence). The CDR3 extends over 13 amino acids. Trimming took 3 bases from V and 3 from J, leaving 9 bases between them. The CDR3 DNA follows: TGTGCCTGGAGGGTCGACAACAATCAGCCCCAGCATTTT. Protein sequence: CAWRVDNNQPQHF. Complete variable domain (other parts from reference TRBV30 and TRBJ1-5): SQTIHQWPATLVQPVGSPLSLECTVEGTSNPNLYWYRQAAGRGLQLLFYSVGIGQISSEVPQNLSASRPQDRQFILSSKKLLLSDSGFYLCAWRVDNNQPQHFGDGTRLSIL.

This clonotype was detected a few times. The chain's CDR3 is CASSYGGRGSEAFF. In DNA, the CDR3 is TGTGCCAGCAGTTACGGGGGGCGCGGGTCTGAAGCTTTCTTT. The V and J genes are TRBV27 and TRBJ1-1; weak D call: TRBD1 (6 bases). Trimming removed 4 bases from V and 6 bases from J, with 15 bases in between. The CDR3 runs 14 residues. Germline V gives CDR1 MNHEY, CDR2 SMNVEV (reference sequence).

V is TRBV6-5 and J is TRBJ1-2; D may be TRBD1 (5 bases). The CDR3 is 15 residues long. CDR1 MNHEY and CDR2 SVGAGI come from the germline V gene. V gave up 5 bases and J gave up 5 bases, with 18 bases separating them. The chain's CDR3 is CASSPRGNVNYGYTF. The CDR3 DNA is TGTGCCAGCAGTCCGAGGGGTAATGTAAATTATGGCTACACCTTC.

In this sample, this clonotype turned up a few times. CDR3 DNA: TGCGCCAGCAGCCAACAGGGAGACCCCTCCTATGGCTACACCTTC. This codes for CASSQQGDPSYGYTF. V is TRBV5-1 and J is TRBJ1-2, with a weak D call TRBD1 (6 bases). Per the germline V gene, CDR1 is SGHRS and CDR2 is YFSETQ. V lost 4 bases to trimming and J lost 4 bases, with 17 bases between them. The CDR3 length is 15 residues.

This clonotype was picked up a small number of times. The chain has TRBV10-3 and TRBJ2-7, with TRBD1 matching over 7 bases. V shed 5 bases and J 3 bases; nucleotides not matched to a gene: 10. Germline CDR1 ENHRY, CDR2 SYGVKD. This CDR3 has 15 amino acids. The CDR3 spells CAISYSGTADYEQYF. CDR3 DNA sequence: TGTGCCATCAGTTATTCCGGGACAGCCGACTACGAGCAGTACTTC.

This clonotype has more than one count but fewer than ten. The chain joins TRBV27 to TRBJ1-2; no clear D. Germline values: CDR1 MNHEY, CDR2 SMNVEV (reference sequence). This CDR3 spans 13 amino acids. V lost 6 bases, J lost 4 bases, and 12 bases lay in between. In DNA, the CDR3 is TGTGCCAGCAGGTTCTCGGGCAGCTATGGCTACACCTTC. Translating it yields CASRFSGSYGYTF.

By share of the sample, this clonotype is medium-sized. This chain links TRBV5-5 with TRBJ1-3; D unresolved. Germline CDR1 and CDR2: SGHKS and YYEKEE (reference sequence). With 0 bases removed from V and 6 bases from J, the gap between germline ends came to 10 bases. The CDR3 is made up of 14 amino acids. CDR3: CASSLAAGLNTIYF. In nucleotides, the CDR3 is TGTGCCAGCAGCTTGGCTGCGGGCCTAAACACCATATATTTT.